Sequencing of this T cell receptor (beta chain) was carried out in a study of CD4 T cells in relation to SARS-CoV-2 and coronaviruses. On this clone itself: Its antigen is currently unknown.

Sequencing was performed with immunoSEQ multiplex PCR; in TCRdb, only in-frame clones are kept and a portion is missing. The sample includes some 40,000 clones, roughly 80% of them seen just once. V gave up 4 bases and J gave up 6 bases; unmatched junction bases: 12. Germline CDR1 and CDR2: SGHVS and FQNEAQ. The CDR3 sequence is 16 residues long. The sequence came from an adult with COVID-19. The sample consisted of memory CD4+ T cells from PBMCs, cultured in vitro. The rearrangement links TRBV7-8 to TRBJ2-1, with 7 bases that match TRBD1. Here the CDR3 reads CASSSRNPDRANEQFF. CDR3 nucleotides: TGTGCCAGCAGCTCCCGCAACCCCGACAGGGCCAATGAGCAGTTCTTC.